The present T cell receptor beta chain was sequenced within a study of identical twins' blood T cells. Original handling: Per-library CDR3 reads ranged about 2.2 to 4 million; clonotypes, ~85,000 to ~500,000. From the 5' RACE reads, TCRdb called clonotypes with MiXCR, one entry per CDR3 protein. These V and J calls rely on TCRdb rather than the paper's analysis. The sample carries 350,000 to 450,000 distinct CDR3 sequences, roughly 28% recorded once. Per the germline V gene, CDR1 is DFQATT and CDR2 is SNEGSKA (reference sequence). This CDR3 comprises 13 residues. The sequenced sample consisted of PBMCs. The sequence was obtained from a woman aged 18-55 years in good health. This rearrangement joins TRBV20-1 to TRBJ2-1; D is uncertain. This CDR3 is CSAEWGTYNEQFF. CDR3 sequence (DNA): TGCAGCGCCGAGTGGGGAACCTACAATGAGCAGTTCTTC.